A selection of T cell receptor beta chains follows, all from one sample in a study of neurological immune-mediated disorders. TCRdb reanalysed the 5' RACE reads using MiXCR and keeps one entry per CDR3 protein. Among tens of thousands of distinct CDR3 sequences, around 3.6% were seen once, and the ten largest hold around 3.3%. Material for sequencing was PBMCs. All receptors come from a woman aged 25-40 years with multiple sclerosis. The CDR3 runs from the conserved cysteine through the conserved F or W. Rows may omit the clone size; those that give it use once, few, many or a size class.

clone size: many; V gene: TRBV12-3/TRBV12-4; CDR3 protein: CASSRTGRNQPQHF
clone size: .; V gene: TRBV5-1; CDR3 protein: CASSLDAGGNTDTQYF
clone size: many; V gene: TRBV20-1; CDR3 protein: CSASRSSGRGDTQYF
clone size: many; V gene: TRBV20-1; CDR3 protein: CSAYSGVANNEQFF
clone size: many; V gene: TRBV12-5; CDR3 protein: CASGEGYTGELFF
clone size: .; V gene: TRBV12-3/TRBV12-4; CDR3 protein: CASSFIGQGRFF
clone size: .; V gene: TRBV4-3; CDR3 protein: CASSQDRSAGETQYF
clone size: many; V gene: TRBV7-9; CDR3 protein: CASSPRQGTAEQYF
clone size: many; V gene: TRBV7-8; CDR3 protein: CAGGTGYNQPQHF
clone size: many; V gene: TRBV15; CDR3 protein: CATSRGRGDNTGELFF
clone size: many; V gene: TRBV5-1; CDR3 protein: CASSFDRVESPLNF
clone size: many; V gene: TRBV20-1; CDR3 protein: CSARARTVQETQYF
clone size: many; V gene: TRBV7-2; CDR3 protein: CASSTVAGFYEQYF
clone size: many; V gene: TRBV15; CDR3 protein: CATSRVSTTQYF
clone size: many; V gene: TRBV7-9; CDR3 protein: CASSLRDSYNSPLHF
clone size: many; V gene: TRBV27; CDR3 protein: CASSSDRGETQYF
clone size: many; V gene: TRBV20-1; CDR3 protein: CSGAPQGPRTDTQYF